What follows is one TCR beta chain and its context. Constant-segment primers were used for 5'RACE, and the resulting TCR alpha and TCR beta cDNA libraries carried sample barcodes and UMIs. MiXCR, run by TCRdb on the 5' RACE reads, gives a single entry per CDR3 protein. The table records 300,000 to 350,000 distinct CDR3 sequences, around 15% of them present only once. The V gene end was trimmed by 3 bases and the J gene end by 13 bases; junction bases not matched to a gene: 4. Germline CDR1 reads LNHDA; CDR2 reads SQIVND (reference sequence). The CDR3 totals 12 residues. The data derive from a study of T-cell memory formation after mild COVID-19. Turning to the study itself: Clusters of TCRs were largely donor specific.

The receptor was isolated from a young man who had mild COVID-19 (a few samples of this study predate the infection). Cell type and time point are not known. Sequencing was performed on PBMCs or a T cell subset sorted from them (not recorded which). V usage is TRBV19 and J usage is TRBJ2-4; 9 positions match TRBD1. CDR3 in amino acids: CASSIQTGGQYF. In nucleotides, the CDR3 is TGTGCCAGTAGTATTCAGACAGGGGGGCAGTACTTC.